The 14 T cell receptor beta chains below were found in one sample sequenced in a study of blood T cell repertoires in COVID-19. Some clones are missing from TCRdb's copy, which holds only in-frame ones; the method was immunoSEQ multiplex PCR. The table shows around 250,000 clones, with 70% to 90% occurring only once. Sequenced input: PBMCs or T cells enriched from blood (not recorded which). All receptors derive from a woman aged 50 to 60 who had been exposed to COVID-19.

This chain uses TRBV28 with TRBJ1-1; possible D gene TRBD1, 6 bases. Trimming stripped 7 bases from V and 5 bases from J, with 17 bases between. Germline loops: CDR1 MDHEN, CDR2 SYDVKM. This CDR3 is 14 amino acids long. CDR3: CASITSGARTEAFF. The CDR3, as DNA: TGTGCCAGCATCACATCAGGGGCTCGGACTGAAGCTTTCTTT.

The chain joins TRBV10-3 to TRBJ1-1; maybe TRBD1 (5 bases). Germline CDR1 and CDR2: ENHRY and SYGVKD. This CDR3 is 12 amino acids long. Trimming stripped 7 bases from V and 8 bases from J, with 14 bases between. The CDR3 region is CAINGGGEEAFF. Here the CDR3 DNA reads TGTGCCATCAATGGGGGGGGAGAGGAAGCTTTCTTT.

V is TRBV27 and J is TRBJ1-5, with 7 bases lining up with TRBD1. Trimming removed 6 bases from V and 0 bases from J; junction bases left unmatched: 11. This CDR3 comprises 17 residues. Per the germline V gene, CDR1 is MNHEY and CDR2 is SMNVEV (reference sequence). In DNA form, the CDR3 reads TGTGCCAGCAGGACTACAGGGGCCATACATAGCAATCAGCCCCAGCATTTT. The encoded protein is CASRTTGAIHSNQPQHF.

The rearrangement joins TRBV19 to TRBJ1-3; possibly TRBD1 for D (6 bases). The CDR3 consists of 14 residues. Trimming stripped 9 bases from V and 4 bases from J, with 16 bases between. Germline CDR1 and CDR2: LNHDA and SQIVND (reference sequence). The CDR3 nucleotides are TGTGCCAGCTCCGAGCAGGGGATAGGAAACACCATATATTTT. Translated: CASSEQGIGNTIYF.

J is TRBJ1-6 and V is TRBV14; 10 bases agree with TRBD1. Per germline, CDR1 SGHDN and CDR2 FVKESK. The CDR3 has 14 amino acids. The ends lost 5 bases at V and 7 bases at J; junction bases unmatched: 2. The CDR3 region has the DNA TGTGCCAGCAGCACGACAGGGGGCAATTCACCCCTCCACTTT. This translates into CASSTTGGNSPLHF.

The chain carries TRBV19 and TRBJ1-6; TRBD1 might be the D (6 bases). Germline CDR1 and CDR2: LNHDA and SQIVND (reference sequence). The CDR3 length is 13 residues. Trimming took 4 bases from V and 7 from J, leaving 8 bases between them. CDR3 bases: TGTGCCAGTAGTACAGACAGGAATTCACCCCTCCACTTT. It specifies CASSTDRNSPLHF.

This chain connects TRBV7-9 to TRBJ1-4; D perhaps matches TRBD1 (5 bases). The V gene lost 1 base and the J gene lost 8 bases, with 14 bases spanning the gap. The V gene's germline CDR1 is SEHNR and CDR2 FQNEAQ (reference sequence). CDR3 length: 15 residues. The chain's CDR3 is CASSLVQGGGEKLFF. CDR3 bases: TGTGCCAGCAGCTTAGTGCAGGGAGGAGGCGAAAAACTGTTTTTT.

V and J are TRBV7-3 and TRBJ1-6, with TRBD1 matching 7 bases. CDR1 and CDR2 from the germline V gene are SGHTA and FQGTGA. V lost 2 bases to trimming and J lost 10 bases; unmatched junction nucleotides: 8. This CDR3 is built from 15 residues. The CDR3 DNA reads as TGTGCCAGCAGCTTAGGAGGGGGCGGGGGGTCACCCCTCCACTTT. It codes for CASSLGGGGGSPLHF.

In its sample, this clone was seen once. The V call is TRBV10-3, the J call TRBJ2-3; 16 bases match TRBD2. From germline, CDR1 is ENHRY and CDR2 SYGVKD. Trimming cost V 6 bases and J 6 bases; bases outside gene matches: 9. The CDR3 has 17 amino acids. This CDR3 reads CAIRAPGLAGGMDTQYF. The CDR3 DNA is TGTGCCATCAGAGCGCCGGGACTAGCGGGGGGGATGGATACGCAGTATTTT.

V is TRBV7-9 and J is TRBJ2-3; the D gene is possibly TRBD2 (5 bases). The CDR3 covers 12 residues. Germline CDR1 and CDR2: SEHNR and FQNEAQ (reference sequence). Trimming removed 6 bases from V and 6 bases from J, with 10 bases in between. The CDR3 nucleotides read TGTGCCAGCAGTCTCCCGGGGGATACGCAGTATTTT. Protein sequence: CASSLPGDTQYF.

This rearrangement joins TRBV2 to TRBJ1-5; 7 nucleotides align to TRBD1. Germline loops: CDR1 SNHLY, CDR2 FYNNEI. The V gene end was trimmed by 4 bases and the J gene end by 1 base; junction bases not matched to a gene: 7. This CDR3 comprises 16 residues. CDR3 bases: TGTGCCAGCAGTGCTGGAGGGGGCCTGAGCAATCAGCCCCAGCATTTT. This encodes CASSAGGGLSNQPQHF. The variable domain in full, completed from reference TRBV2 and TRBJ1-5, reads EPEVTQTPSHQVTQMGQEVILRCVPISNHLYFYWYRQILGQKVEFLVSFYNNEISEKSEIFDDQFSVERPDGSNFTLKIRSTKLEDSAMYFCASSAGGGLSNQPQHFGDGTRLSIL.

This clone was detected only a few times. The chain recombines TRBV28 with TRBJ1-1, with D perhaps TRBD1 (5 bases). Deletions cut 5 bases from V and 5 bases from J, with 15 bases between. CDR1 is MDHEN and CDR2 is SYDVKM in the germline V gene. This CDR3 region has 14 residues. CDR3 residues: CASSPPGRETEAFF. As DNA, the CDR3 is TGTGCCAGCAGTCCACCAGGGCGCGAAACTGAAGCTTTCTTT.

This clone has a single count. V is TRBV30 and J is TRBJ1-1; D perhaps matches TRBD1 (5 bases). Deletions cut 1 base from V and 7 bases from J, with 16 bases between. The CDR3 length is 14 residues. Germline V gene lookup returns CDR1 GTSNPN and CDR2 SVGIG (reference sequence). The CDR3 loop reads CAWSGETELSEAFF. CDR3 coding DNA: TGTGCCTGGAGTGGAGAGACAGAGCTCAGTGAAGCTTTCTTT.

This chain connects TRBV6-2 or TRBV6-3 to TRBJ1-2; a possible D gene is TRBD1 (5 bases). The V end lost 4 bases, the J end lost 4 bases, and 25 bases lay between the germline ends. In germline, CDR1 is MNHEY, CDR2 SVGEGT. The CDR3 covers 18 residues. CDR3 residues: CASSFSGWSVRGLYGYTF. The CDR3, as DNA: TGTGCCAGCAGTTTTTCAGGGTGGAGTGTGCGGGGCCTCTATGGCTACACCTTC.